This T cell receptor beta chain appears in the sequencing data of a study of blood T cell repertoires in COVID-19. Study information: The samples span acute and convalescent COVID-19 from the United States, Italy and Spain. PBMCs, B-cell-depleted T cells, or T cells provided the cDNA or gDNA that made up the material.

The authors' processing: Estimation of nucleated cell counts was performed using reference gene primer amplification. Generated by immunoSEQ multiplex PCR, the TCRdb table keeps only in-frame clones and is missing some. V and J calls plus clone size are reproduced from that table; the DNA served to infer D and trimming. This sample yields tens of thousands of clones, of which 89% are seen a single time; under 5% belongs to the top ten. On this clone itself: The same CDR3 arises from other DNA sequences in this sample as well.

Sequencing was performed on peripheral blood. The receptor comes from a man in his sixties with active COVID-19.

DNA for the CDR3: TGTGCCAGTAGATCCCTCTCTGCGGGGGAGACCCAGTACTTC. Translating gives CASRSLSAGETQYF. The V and J genes are TRBV19 and TRBJ2-5; tentative D call: TRBD2 (6 bases). The germline V gene encodes CDR1 LNHDA and CDR2 SQIVND (reference sequence). This CDR3 has 14 amino acids. V lost 6 bases to trimming and J lost 5 bases, with 16 bases between them.